A selection of T cell receptor beta chains follows, all from one sample in a study of T-cell memory formation after mild COVID-19. TCRdb fed the 5' RACE reads into MiXCR, producing one record per CDR3 protein. The table includes approximately 440,000 distinct CDR3 sequences, 15% to 20% detected once. The sequenced material came from PBMCs or a T cell subset sorted from them (not recorded which). These receptors were obtained from an adult woman who had mild COVID-19 (a few samples of this study predate the infection). Cell type and time point are not known. The conserved cysteine and the conserved F or W are not part of the CDR3 here.

V gene,CDR3 protein
TRBV5-4,ASSLPGPQPTDTQY
TRBV19,ASSIGTGRLLDEQF
TRBV7-2,ASSLGAGRDTQY
TRBV12-3/TRBV12-4,ASSSMTSPDNEQY
TRBV4-2,ASSQLQGLLVYGYT
TRBV4-3,ASSQGLAYEQF
TRBV7-7,ASRDMLDMSNTGELF
TRBV12-3/TRBV12-4,ASSLGESYEQY
TRBV12-3/TRBV12-4,ASSLSPTEETQY
TRBV6-2/TRBV6-3,ASSYSVGQGRYEQF
TRBV12-3/TRBV12-4,ASSHSGQPYEQY
TRBV19,ASSMGQVFYEQY
TRBV4-3,ASSQRASGRDDEQF
TRBV24-1,ATSDPDRNTGELF
TRBV5-5,ASSLAWSETQY
TRBV6-5,ASSYSSGTGLRAF
TRBV7-9,ASSLLGQMNTGELF
TRBV7-9,ASSLVGRDSLETQY
TRBV7-9,ASRASRDTPDPENTIY
TRBV27,ASSRLAGVVETQY
TRBV7-9,ASSLTWDQETQY
TRBV7-8,ASSLGVPTDTQY
TRBV6-5,ASSYGTRSSYEQY
TRBV5-1,ASRPDYWDEQF
TRBV5-1,ASGTSGQSGNEQF
TRBV30,AWSPAARGLNTEAF
TRBV4-1,ASSQEAAGTYEQY
TRBV30,AFMAGPGTGELF
TRBV4-1,ASSQGGITYT
TRBV5-1,ASRTGMHPGYEQY
TRBV7-2,ASSLSPGVVGEQY
TRBV12-3/TRBV12-4,ASRVGHYEQY
TRBV9,ASSVATGNTEAF
TRBV9,ASSQTWTPQNIQY
TRBV29-1,SVRTGDGYT
TRBV5-1,ASTTGDSYEQY